The 3 T cell receptor beta chains listed next were all sequenced from one sample in a study of brain T cells in children with intractable seizures (dated by TCRdb to the early 2020s). Preparation of the library involved the immunoSEQ multiplex PCR assay. TCRdb carries this immuneACCESS record with in-frame sequences only. Its versions omit some clonotypes, under half of them owing to an unresolved V gene in the studies checked, with the rest unexplained. Across this sample there are 340,000 or so clones, with over 85% seen only once. The top ten hold roughly 5.7% of the sample. The sample's time point label, decoded: blood from clinic visit 5 months post-surgery; TSC patient then seizure free. Sequenced here: peripheral blood, sampled about 5 months after surgery. The receptors were gathered from a boy under three years old with tuberous sclerosis and intractable seizures.

The genes are TRBV30 and TRBJ1-1, with D hard to call. CDR3 length equals 11 residues. V lost 2 bases to trimming and J lost 6 bases, with 7 bases between them. Germline V gene lookup returns CDR1 GTSNPN and CDR2 SVGIG (reference sequence). Here the CDR3 DNA reads TGTGCCTGGAGTCAGAGTTCTGAAGCTTTCTTT. Translating gives CAWSQSSEAFF.

Only one count was recorded for this clone. The chain couples TRBV7-6 to TRBJ2-6, with 9 nucleotides matching TRBD1. Germline trimming cut 8 bases from V and 0 bases from J; bases unmatched to any gene: 8. The V gene's germline CDR1 is SGHVS and CDR2 FNYEAQ. This CDR3 contains 17 residues. The CDR3 reads CASHTDRGFSGANVLTF. As DNA, the CDR3 is TGTGCCAGCCATACGGACAGGGGTTTCTCTGGGGCCAACGTCCTGACTTTC.

The CDR3 DNA follows: TGTGCTAGTGGGACCACTAGCGGCTCCTACGAGCAGTACTTC. Protein: CASGTTSGSYEQYF. V gene TRBV12-5 combines with J gene TRBJ2-7, with 8 bases identical to TRBD2. Germline CDR1 LGHNT, CDR2 FRNRAP. J was trimmed by 0 bases and V by 6 bases; bases with no gene match: 4. The CDR3 contains 14 residues.